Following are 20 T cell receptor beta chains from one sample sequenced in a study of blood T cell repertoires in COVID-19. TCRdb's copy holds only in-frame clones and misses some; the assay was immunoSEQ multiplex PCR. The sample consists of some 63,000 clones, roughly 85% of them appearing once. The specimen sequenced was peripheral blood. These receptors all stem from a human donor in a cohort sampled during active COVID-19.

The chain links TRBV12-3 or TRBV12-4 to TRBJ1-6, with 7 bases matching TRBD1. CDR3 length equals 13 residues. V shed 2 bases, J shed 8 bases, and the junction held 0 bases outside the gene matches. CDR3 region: CASSLQGDSPLHF. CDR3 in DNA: TGTGCCAGCAGTTTACAGGGGGATTCACCCCTCCACTTT.

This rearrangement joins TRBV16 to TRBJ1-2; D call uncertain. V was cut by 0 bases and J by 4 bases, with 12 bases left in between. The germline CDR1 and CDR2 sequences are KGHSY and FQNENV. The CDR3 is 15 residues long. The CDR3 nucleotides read TGTGCCAGCAGCCAATCCGGAGGCAGCTTCTATGGCTACACCTTC. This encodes CASSQSGGSFYGYTF.

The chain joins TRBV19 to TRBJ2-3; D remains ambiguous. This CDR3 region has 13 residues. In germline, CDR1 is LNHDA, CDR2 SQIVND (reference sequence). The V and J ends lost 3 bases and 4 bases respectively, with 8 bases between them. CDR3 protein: CASSMVVADTQYF. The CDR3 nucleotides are TGTGCCAGTAGTATGGTAGTGGCAGATACGCAGTATTTT.

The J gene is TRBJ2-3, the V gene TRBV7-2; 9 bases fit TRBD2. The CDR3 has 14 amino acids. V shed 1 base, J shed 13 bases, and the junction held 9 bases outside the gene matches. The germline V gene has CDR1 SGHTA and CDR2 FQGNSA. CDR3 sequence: CASSLGVPGTSKYF. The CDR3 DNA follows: TGTGCCAGCAGCTTAGGTGTGCCGGGGACTAGCAAGTATTTT.

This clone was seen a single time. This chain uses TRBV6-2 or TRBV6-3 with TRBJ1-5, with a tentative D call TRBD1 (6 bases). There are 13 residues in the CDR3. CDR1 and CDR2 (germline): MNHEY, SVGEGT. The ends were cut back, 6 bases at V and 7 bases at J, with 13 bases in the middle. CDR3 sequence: CASSSDRRQPQHF. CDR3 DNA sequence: TGTGCCAGCAGCTCGGACAGACGCCAGCCCCAGCATTTT.

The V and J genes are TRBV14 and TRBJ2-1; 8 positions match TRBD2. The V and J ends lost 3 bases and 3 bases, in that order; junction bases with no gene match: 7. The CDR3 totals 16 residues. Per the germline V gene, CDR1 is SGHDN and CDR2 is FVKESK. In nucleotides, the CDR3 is TGTGCCAGCAGCCACACTAGCGGCCACCACTACAATGAGCAGTTCTTC. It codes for CASSHTSGHHYNEQFF.

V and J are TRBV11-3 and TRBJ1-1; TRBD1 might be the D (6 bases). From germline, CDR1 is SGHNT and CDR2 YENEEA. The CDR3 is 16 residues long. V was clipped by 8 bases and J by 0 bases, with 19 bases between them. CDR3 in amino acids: CASAGQGWGLNTEAFF. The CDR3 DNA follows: TGTGCCAGCGCCGGGCAGGGATGGGGGCTGAACACTGAAGCTTTCTTT.

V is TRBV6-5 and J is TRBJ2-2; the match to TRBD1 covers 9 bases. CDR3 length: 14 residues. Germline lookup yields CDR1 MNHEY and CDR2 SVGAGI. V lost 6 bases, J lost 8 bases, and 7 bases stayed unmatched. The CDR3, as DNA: TGTGCCAGCAGGTCCGGGACAGGGCATGGGGAGCTGTTTTTT. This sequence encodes CASRSGTGHGELFF.

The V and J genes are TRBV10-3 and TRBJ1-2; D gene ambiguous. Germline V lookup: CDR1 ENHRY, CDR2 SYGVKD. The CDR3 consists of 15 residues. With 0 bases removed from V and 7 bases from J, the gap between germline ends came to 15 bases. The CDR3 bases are TGTGCCATCAGTGAGTCGGTCAGTTCCGCGGGTGGCTACACCTTC. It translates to CAISESVSSAGGYTF.

DNA of the CDR3: TGTGCCAGCAGCCCTTTACGGGGGAGGACTAACTATGGCTACACCTTC. This gives the protein CASSPLRGRTNYGYTF. J is TRBJ1-2 and V is TRBV11-2; D perhaps matches TRBD1 (5 bases). V was shortened by 5 bases and J by 0 bases, with 16 bases between the two germline ends. Germline V gene sequence: CDR1 SGHAT, CDR2 FQNNGV. The CDR3 loop spans 16 amino acids.

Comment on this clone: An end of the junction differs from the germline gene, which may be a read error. In DNA, the CDR3 is TGTGCCAGCAGCCTAGACAGGTACATGGCTGAAGCTTTCTTT. This codes for CASSLDRYMAEAFF. The genes are TRBV11-2 and TRBJ1-1; D might be TRBD1 (6 bases). Per germline, CDR1 SGHAT and CDR2 FQNNGV. The CDR3 covers 14 residues.

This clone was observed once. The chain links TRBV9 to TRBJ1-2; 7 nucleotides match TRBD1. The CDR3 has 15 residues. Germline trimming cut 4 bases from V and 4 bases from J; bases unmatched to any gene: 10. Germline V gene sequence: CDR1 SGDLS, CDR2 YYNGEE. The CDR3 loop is CASSQRTGSSYGYTF. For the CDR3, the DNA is TGTGCCAGCAGCCAACGGACAGGTAGTAGCTATGGCTACACCTTC.

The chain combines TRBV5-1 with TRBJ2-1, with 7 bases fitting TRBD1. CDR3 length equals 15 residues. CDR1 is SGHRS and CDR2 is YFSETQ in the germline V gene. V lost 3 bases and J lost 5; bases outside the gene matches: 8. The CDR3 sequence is CASSWRQGFDNEQFF. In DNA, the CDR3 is TGCGCCAGCAGCTGGAGACAGGGATTCGACAATGAGCAGTTCTTC.

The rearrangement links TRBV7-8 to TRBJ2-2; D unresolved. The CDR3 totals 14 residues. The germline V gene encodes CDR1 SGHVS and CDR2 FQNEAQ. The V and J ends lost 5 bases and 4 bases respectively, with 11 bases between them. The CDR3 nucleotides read TGTGCCAGCAGCCCCTCCCGGGTCACCGGGGAGCTGTTTTTT. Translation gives CASSPSRVTGELFF.

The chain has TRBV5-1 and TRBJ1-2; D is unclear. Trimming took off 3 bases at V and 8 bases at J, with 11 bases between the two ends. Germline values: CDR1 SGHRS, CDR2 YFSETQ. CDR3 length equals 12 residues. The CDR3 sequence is CASSYNGGGYTF. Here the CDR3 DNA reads TGCGCCAGCAGCTACAATGGAGGGGGCTACACCTTC.

The CDR3 loop reads CASSLAAGAYNEQFF. The CDR3 bases are TGTGCCAGCAGCTTAGCAGCGGGGGCTTACAATGAGCAGTTCTTC. The rearrangement uses TRBV7-9 and TRBJ2-1; 8 bases line up with TRBD2. CDR1 and CDR2 (germline): SEHNR, FQNEAQ (reference sequence). Germline trimming cut 0 bases from V and 4 bases from J; bases unmatched to any gene: 2. The CDR3 is 15 residues long.

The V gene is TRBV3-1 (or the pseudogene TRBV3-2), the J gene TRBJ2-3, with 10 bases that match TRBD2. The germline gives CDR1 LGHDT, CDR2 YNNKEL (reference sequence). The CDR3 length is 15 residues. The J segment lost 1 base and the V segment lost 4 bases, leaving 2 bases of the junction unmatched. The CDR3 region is CASSLSGGGTDTQYF. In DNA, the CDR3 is TGTGCCAGCAGCCTAAGCGGGGGGGGCACAGATACGCAGTATTTT.

DNA of the CDR3: TGTGCCAGCAGCTTTGGGGCAGGGACTGAAGCTTTCTTT. Amino acid sequence: CASSFGAGTEAFF. The genes are TRBV6-5 and TRBJ1-1, with D perhaps TRBD1 (5 bases). The V and J ends lost 6 bases and 5 bases respectively, with 13 bases between them. Looked up from germline, CDR1 is MNHEY and CDR2 is SVGAGI. CDR3 size: 13 residues.

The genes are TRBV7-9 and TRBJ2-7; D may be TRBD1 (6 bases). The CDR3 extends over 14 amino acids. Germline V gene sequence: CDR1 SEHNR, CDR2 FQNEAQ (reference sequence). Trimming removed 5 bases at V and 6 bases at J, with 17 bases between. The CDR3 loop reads CASSEDTGLGEQYF. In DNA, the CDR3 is TGTGCCAGCAGCGAGGATACAGGGCTCGGCGAGCAGTACTTC. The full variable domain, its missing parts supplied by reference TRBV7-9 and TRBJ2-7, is DTGVSQNPRHKITKRGQNVTFRCDPISEHNRLYWYRQTLGQGPEFLTYFQNEAQLEKSRLLSDRFSAERPKGSFSTLEIQRTEQGDSAMYLCASSEDTGLGEQYFGPGTRLTVT.

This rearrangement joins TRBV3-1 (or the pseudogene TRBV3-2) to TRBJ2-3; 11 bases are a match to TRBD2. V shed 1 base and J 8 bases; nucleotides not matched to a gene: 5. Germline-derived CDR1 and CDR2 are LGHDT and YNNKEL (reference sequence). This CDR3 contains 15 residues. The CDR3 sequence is CASSQALAGGGTQYF. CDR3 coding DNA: TGTGCCAGCAGCCAAGCCCTAGCGGGGGGAGGTACGCAGTATTTT.